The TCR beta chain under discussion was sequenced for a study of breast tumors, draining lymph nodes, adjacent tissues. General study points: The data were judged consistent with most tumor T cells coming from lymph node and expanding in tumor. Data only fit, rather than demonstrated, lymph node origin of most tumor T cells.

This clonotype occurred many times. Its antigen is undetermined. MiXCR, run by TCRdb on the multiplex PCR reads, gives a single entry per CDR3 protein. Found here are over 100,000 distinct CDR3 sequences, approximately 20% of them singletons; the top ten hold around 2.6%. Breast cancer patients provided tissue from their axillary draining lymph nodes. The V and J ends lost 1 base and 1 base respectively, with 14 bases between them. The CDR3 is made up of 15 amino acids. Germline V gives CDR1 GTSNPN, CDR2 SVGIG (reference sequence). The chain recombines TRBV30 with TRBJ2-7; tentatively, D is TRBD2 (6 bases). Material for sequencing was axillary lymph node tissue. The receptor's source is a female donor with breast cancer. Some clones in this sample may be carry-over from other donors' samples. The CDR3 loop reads CAWSGRVADSYEQYF. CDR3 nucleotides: TGTGCCTGGAGTGGTAGGGTAGCGGATTCCTACGAGCAGTACTTC.